This entry lists 5 T cell receptor beta chains sequenced from one sample in a study of blood T cell repertoires in COVID-19 (dated by TCRdb to 2020 to 2022). The method behind the library was the immunoSEQ multiplex PCR assay. The immuneACCESS repertoire file appears here via TCRdb, limited to in-frame rearrangements. These files lack a portion of the clones; in checked studies, under half of the deficit traces to unresolved V genes, and the cause of the others is not known. Recorded for this sample are 200,000 to 250,000 clones; 65% to 90% of them occurred a single time. The biggest ten clones account for 3% to 4% of the sample. The sequenced sample consisted of PBMCs or T cells enriched from blood (not recorded which). All receptors derive from a woman aged 40 to 50 with acute COVID-19.

The CDR3 spells CASRGQGATDTQYF. In nucleotides, the CDR3 is TGCGCCAGCAGGGGACAGGGAGCCACAGATACGCAGTATTTT. This chain joins TRBV5-1 and TRBJ2-3; 9 nucleotides match TRBD1. J lost 2 bases, V lost 5 bases, and 3 bases had no gene match. Germline-derived CDR1 and CDR2 are SGHRS and YFSETQ. This CDR3 has 14 residues.

As concerns this clone: At one of its ends the junction is not consistent with the germline gene, which may arise from a read error. This sequence joins TRBV15 and TRBJ2-1, with TRBD1 matching over 8 bases. The germline V gene has CDR1 LNHNV and CDR2 YYDKDF (reference sequence). This CDR3 has 15 residues. The CDR3 DNA follows: TGTGCCACCAGCCGAGAGGCGGACAGGGACAATGAGCAGTTCTTC. This sequence encodes CATSREADRDNEQFF.

This chain links TRBV5-1 with TRBJ2-7, with a weak D call TRBD1 (5 bases). Germline CDR1 SGHRS, CDR2 YFSETQ. The V gene lost 3 bases and the J gene lost 1 base, with 11 bases spanning the gap. The CDR3 loop spans 14 amino acids. CDR3 loop: CASSSFSGSYEQYF. DNA of the CDR3: TGCGCCAGCAGCTCCTTCTCAGGGTCCTACGAGCAGTACTTC.

This chain joins TRBV5-1 and TRBJ1-1; D is unclear. The CDR3 contains 15 residues. Germline CDR1 is SGHRS and CDR2 is YFSETQ. Trimming took off 0 bases at V and 6 bases at J, with 15 bases between the two ends. The CDR3 spells CASSLEGGSGAEAFF. DNA for the CDR3: TGCGCCAGCAGCTTGGAAGGCGGGAGCGGAGCTGAAGCTTTCTTT. The whole variable domain, remainder taken from reference TRBV5-1 and TRBJ1-1, is KAGVTQTPRYLIKTRGQQVTLSCSPISGHRSVSWYQQTPGQGLQFLFEYFSETQRNKGNFPGRFSGRQFSNSRSEMNVSTLELGDSALYLCASSLEGGSGAEAFFGQGTRLTVV.

The genes are TRBV29-1 and TRBJ2-7, with D perhaps TRBD2 (5 bases). Trimming left V 1 base short and J 2 bases short, with 15 bases between. The CDR3 totals 15 residues. Germline CDR1 is SQVTM and CDR2 is ANQGSEA. The CDR3 loop reads CSVEGGREPPYEQYF. CDR3 nucleotide sequence: TGCAGCGTTGAAGGAGGAAGGGAGCCTCCCTACGAGCAGTACTTC.